One sample yielded the 31 T cell receptor beta chains listed below, sequenced in a study of T-cell memory formation after mild COVID-19 listed by TCRdb under 2021. The library was made by 5' RACE. The sequencing machine was an Illumina NovaSeq 6000. TCRdb cleaned the public reads at Q25 with fastp, built clones with MiXCR and kept in-frame beta chains. Each entry merges the rows of one CDR3 protein and shows their most common DNA and genes. The sample records fewer than 50,000 distinct CDR3 sequences, 9.5% to 15% of which are singletons. Of the sample, more than 20% falls within the top ten clones. The material sequenced was PBMCs or a T cell subset sorted from them (not recorded which). The receptors shown here come from a man aged 18 to 35 who had mild COVID-19 (a few samples of this study predate the infection). The sample titles of this study are shuffled in the database, so cell type and time point are left out; the donor was told from shared clones.

This clonotype was seen once. The chain joins TRBV3-1 to TRBJ2-2; D call uncertain. Trimming stripped 2 bases from V and 1 base from J, with 17 bases between. The CDR3 sequence is 18 residues long. From germline, CDR1 is LGHDT and CDR2 YNNKEL (reference sequence). CDR3 sequence reads: CASSQMGRHGLNTGELFF. CDR3 nucleotide sequence: TGTGCCAGCAGCCAAATGGGTCGACACGGGTTGAACACCGGGGAGCTGTTTTTT.

The gene calls are TRBV20-1 and TRBJ2-1; tentative D call: TRBD2 (5 bases). The germline gives CDR1 DFQATT, CDR2 SNEGSKA (reference sequence). This CDR3 is built from 13 residues. With 5 bases removed from V and 6 bases from J, the gap between germline ends came to 14 bases. This CDR3 is CSALTRGTNEQFF. The CDR3 DNA reads TGCAGTGCTCTAACTAGAGGCACCAATGAGCAGTTCTTC.

This clonotype was recorded a few times. The chain joins TRBV20-1 to TRBJ2-2, with 10 positions matching TRBD1. The CDR3 is 15 amino acids. After removal of 0 bases from V and 6 bases from J, the junction contained 4 bases not matched to a gene. CDR1 and CDR2 from the germline V gene are DFQATT and SNEGSKA (reference sequence). As DNA, the CDR3 is TGCAGTGCTAGAGAGGGTGGGACAGGGGCCGGGGAGCTGTTTTTT. Protein: CSAREGGTGAGELFF.

This clonotype was seen only a few times. V gene TRBV11-2 combines with J gene TRBJ2-7, with 7 nucleotides matching TRBD2. The CDR3 runs to 13 residues. Germline trimming cut 6 bases from V and 2 bases from J; bases unmatched to any gene: 4. Germline V gene sequence: CDR1 SGHAT, CDR2 FQNNGV. The CDR3 region is CASRPAGTYEQYF. The CDR3 DNA is TGTGCCAGCAGACCAGCGGGGACCTACGAGCAGTACTTC. Full variable domain (outside the CDR3, taken from reference TRBV11-2 and TRBJ2-7): EAGVAQSPRYKIIEKRQSVAFWCNPISGHATLYWYQQILGQGPKLLIQFQNNGVVDDSQLPKDRFSAERLKGVDSTLKIQPAKLEDSAVYLCASRPAGTYEQYFGPGTRLTVT.

This clonotype appeared a few times. The gene calls are TRBV5-6 and TRBJ2-1; D unclear. Between the trimmed V and J ends, which lost 6 bases and 0 bases, there was a span of 16 bases. The CDR3 is 16 residues long. Per germline, CDR1 SGHDT and CDR2 YYEEEE. Written as DNA, the CDR3 is TGTGCCAGCACCCTAAAACTACTCGGCTCCTACAATGAGCAGTTCTTC. As protein: CASTLKLLGSYNEQFF.

CDR3 sequence reads: CASRGAAPETQYF. CDR3 DNA: TGTGCCAGCCGGGGGGCGGCCCCGGAGACCCAGTACTTC. The chain couples TRBV25-1 to TRBJ2-5; D is perhaps TRBD2 (7 bases). Germline V gene data show CDR1 as MGHDK and CDR2 as SYGVNS. The CDR3 totals 13 residues. V was cut by 8 bases and J by 5 bases, with 15 bases left in between.

The CDR3 DNA follows: TGTGCCAGCAGCTCCATGGGGACAGCAGAGACCCAGTACTTC. Translation: CASSSMGTAETQYF. The chain uses TRBV7-2 and TRBJ2-5; 7 nucleotides match TRBD1. The CDR3 is 14 amino acids. CDR1 is SGHTA and CDR2 is FQGNSA in the germline V gene. The V segment lost 4 bases and the J segment 4 bases; nucleotides outside the gene matches: 6.

This clonotype has at least ten counts. CDR3 coding DNA: TGCGCCAGCAGCCCCTCGGGGGGTCTGGGCGAGCAGTACTTC. This gives the protein CASSPSGGLGEQYF. The chain joins TRBV4-1 to TRBJ2-7, with 7 bases aligning to TRBD2. The germline CDR1 and CDR2 sequences are MGHRA and YSYEKL. The CDR3 is made up of 14 amino acids. V was clipped by 4 bases and J by 6 bases; unmatched bases: 9.

This clonotype was observed at least ten times. The chain joins TRBV7-8 to TRBJ2-5; 7 bases align to TRBD1. This CDR3 has 12 residues. CDR1 is SGHVS, CDR2 FQNEAQ, per germline. V was pared by 6 bases and J by 9 bases, with 7 bases of the junction left unmatched. The CDR3 is CASRDPQGAQYF. The DNA of the CDR3 is TGTGCCAGCAGAGATCCTCAGGGGGCCCAGTACTTC.

This clonotype showed up just a few times. The V call is TRBV6-5, the J call TRBJ1-1, with TRBD1 as a possible D gene (6 bases). Trimming removed 2 bases from V and 1 base from J, with 20 bases in between. Germline V lookup: CDR1 MNHEY, CDR2 SVGAGI. This CDR3 spans 18 amino acids. CDR3 region: CASSYLRRGQSENTEAFF. In DNA, the CDR3 is TGTGCCAGCAGTTACCTCCGGCGTGGACAGTCTGAGAACACTGAAGCTTTCTTT.

This chain connects TRBV6-2 or TRBV6-3 to TRBJ2-2, with 8 bases identical to TRBD1. V trimming: 6 bases; J trimming: 6 bases; junction bases outside the gene matches: 6. Germline V gene lookup returns CDR1 MNHEY and CDR2 SVGEGT. This CDR3 is built from 14 residues. The CDR3 protein is CASSLTGGAGELFF. In DNA, the CDR3 is TGTGCCAGCAGCCTAACAGGGGGTGCCGGGGAGCTGTTTTTT.

This clonotype was found a few times. The rearrangement links TRBV9 to TRBJ2-2, with 13 bases that match TRBD2. This CDR3 comprises 18 residues. The V segment lost 4 bases and the J segment 0 bases; nucleotides outside the gene matches: 6. Per germline, CDR1 SGDLS and CDR2 YYNGEE. This chain's CDR3 is CASSPRLAGGTNTGELFF. The CDR3 nucleotides read TGTGCCAGCAGCCCCCGACTAGCGGGGGGAACGAACACCGGGGAGCTGTTTTTT. The whole variable domain, remainder taken from reference TRBV9 and TRBJ2-2, is DSGVTQTPKHLITATGQRVTLRCSPRSGDLSVYWYQQSLDQGLQFLIQYYNGEERAKGNILERFSAQQFPDLHSELNLSSLELGDSALYFCASSPRLAGGTNTGELFFGEGSRLTVL.

This clonotype appeared a few times. The chain links TRBV7-8 to TRBJ2-5, with 12 bases fitting TRBD2. Per the germline V gene, CDR1 is SGHVS and CDR2 is FQNEAQ. Trimming cost V 0 bases and J 5 bases; bases outside gene matches: 7. The CDR3 spans 17 residues. Written as DNA, the CDR3 is TGTGCCAGCAGCTTAGCGCGGCTAGCGGGGGGGCGGGAGACCCAGTACTTC. It yields the protein CASSLARLAGGRETQYF.

This clonotype was seen a few times. The chain employs TRBV11-3 and TRBJ2-3; the match to TRBD2 covers 10 bases. This CDR3 contains 15 residues. The germline gives CDR1 SGHNT, CDR2 YENEEA. V was clipped by 3 bases and J by 5 bases; unmatched bases: 5. The CDR3 DNA reads as TGTGCCAGCAGCTTCAGCGGGGGGGGTCAAGATACGCAGTATTTT. Encoded protein: CASSFSGGGQDTQYF.

This clonotype was detected once. V usage is TRBV30 and J usage is TRBJ1-5; possibly TRBD1 for D (5 bases). The CDR3 spans 15 residues. Germline V CDR1 and CDR2: GTSNPN, SVGIG (reference sequence). Trimming stripped 3 bases from V and 2 bases from J, with 14 bases between. The CDR3, as DNA: TGTGCCTGGAGCTCAGGGTTCAATGGCAATCAGCCCCAGCATTTT. Translation gives CAWSSGFNGNQPQHF.

This chain connects TRBV10-3 to TRBJ2-5; no firm D call. CDR3 length: 13 residues. CDR1 and CDR2 (germline): ENHRY, SYGVKD. Deletions cut 4 bases from V and 2 bases from J, with 8 bases between. The CDR3 reads CAISGGLQETQYF. The CDR3 DNA is TGTGCCATCAGTGGTGGCCTACAAGAGACCCAGTACTTC.

This clonotype showed up just a few times. The chain uses TRBV6-5 and TRBJ2-3; D call uncertain. Trimming left V 0 bases short and J 2 bases short, with 6 bases between. This CDR3 has 14 residues. CDR1 MNHEY and CDR2 SVGAGI come from the germline V gene. The CDR3 coding sequence is TGTGCCAGCAGTTACTCGGAGCACACAGATACGCAGTATTTT. It encodes CASSYSEHTDTQYF.

There are a few counts of this clonotype. V usage is TRBV18 and J usage is TRBJ2-5; D is perhaps TRBD1 (6 bases). Trimming took off 0 bases at V and 5 bases at J, with 13 bases between the two ends. The CDR3 sequence is 15 residues long. Germline assignment: CDR1 KGHSH and CDR2 LQKENI. This CDR3 is CASSPPGGFAETQYF. CDR3 DNA sequence: TGTGCCAGCTCACCACCAGGGGGTTTTGCGGAGACCCAGTACTTC.

J is TRBJ2-3 and V is TRBV5-1; D is undetermined. CDR3 length: 15 residues. The germline V gene encodes CDR1 SGHRS and CDR2 YFSETQ. The germline V and J ends were trimmed by 0 bases and 4 bases, with 12 bases remaining between them. CDR3: CASSLDPAAADTQYF. The CDR3 coding sequence is TGCGCCAGCAGCTTGGACCCCGCGGCCGCAGATACGCAGTATTTT. Supplemented by reference TRBV5-1 and TRBJ2-3, the full variable domain reads KAGVTQTPRYLIKTRGQQVTLSCSPISGHRSVSWYQQTPGQGLQFLFEYFSETQRNKGNFPGRFSGRQFSNSRSEMNVSTLELGDSALYLCASSLDPAAADTQYFGPGTRLTVL.

This sequence joins TRBV7-9 and TRBJ2-7, with 8 bases that match TRBD2. Trimming removed 3 bases from V and 6 bases from J; junction bases left unmatched: 7. CDR1 SEHNR and CDR2 FQNEAQ come from the germline V gene (reference sequence). CDR3 length: 14 amino acids. The CDR3 DNA reads TGTGCCAGCAGCTTGGCCGGGGGGGAGCGCGAGCAGTACTTC. The encoded protein is CASSLAGGEREQYF.

The sample holds many counts of this clonotype. The chain recombines TRBV4-1 with TRBJ2-5; no firm D call. CDR1 is MGHRA, CDR2 YSYEKL, per germline. There are 15 residues in the CDR3. V shed 0 bases and J shed 2 bases, with 10 bases lying between them. The CDR3 DNA follows: TGCGCCAGCAGCCAAGAATATTCCGGACAAGAGACCCAGTACTTC. Translating it yields CASSQEYSGQETQYF.

The sample holds a few counts of this clonotype. The chain joins TRBV12-3 or TRBV12-4 to TRBJ2-1; D is undetermined. V was shortened by 1 base and J by 10 bases, with 14 bases between the two germline ends. This CDR3 is built from 14 residues. In DNA, the CDR3 is TGTGCCAGCAGTTTAGGGATCCTTGCGTCCGAGCAGTTCTTC. This codes for CASSLGILASEQFF.

This clonotype appeared a few times. The rearrangement joins TRBV12-3 or TRBV12-4 to TRBJ2-3, with D perhaps TRBD1 (6 bases). This CDR3 contains 12 residues. Trimming stripped 6 bases from V and 5 bases from J, with 9 bases between. CDR3 DNA: TGTGCCAGCAGCACAGGGCAAGATACGCAGTATTTT. It translates to CASSTGQDTQYF.

The genes are TRBV4-1 and TRBJ2-1, with 9 bases that match TRBD1. This CDR3 contains 14 residues. V was pared by 1 base and J by 7 bases, with 2 bases of the junction left unmatched. Germline V gene data show CDR1 as MGHRA and CDR2 as YSYEKL. Here the CDR3 reads CASSQGDRVNEQFF. CDR3 sequence (DNA): TGCGCCAGCAGCCAAGGGGACAGGGTGAATGAGCAGTTCTTC.

The CDR3 DNA sequence: TGTGCCAGCAGTCCCGCCGGGAACTATGGCTACACCTTC. This translates into CASSPAGNYGYTF. The rearrangement links TRBV25-1 to TRBJ1-2, with no clear D. The V gene lost 5 bases and the J gene lost 2 bases, with 9 bases spanning the gap. Looked up from germline, CDR1 is MGHDK and CDR2 is SYGVNS. CDR3 length: 13 residues.

This clonotype was observed many times. The J gene is TRBJ1-5, the V gene TRBV2; tentative D call: TRBD1 (5 bases). Germline assignment: CDR1 SNHLY and CDR2 FYNNEI. V was cut by 8 bases and J by 7 bases, with 12 bases left in between. The CDR3 has 12 amino acids. The CDR3 is CASSRVTQPQHF. The CDR3 DNA is TGTGCCAGCTCCAGGGTAACCCAGCCCCAGCATTTT.

The V call is TRBV9, the J call TRBJ2-3; D possibly matches TRBD1 or TRBD2 (5 bases each). Trimming stripped 4 bases from V and 0 bases from J, with 15 bases between. Germline lookup yields CDR1 SGDLS and CDR2 YYNGEE. This CDR3 is 16 amino acids long. The CDR3, as DNA: TGTGCCAGCAGCCCCGGTCGGGACCCTAGCACAGATACGCAGTATTTT. Its translation: CASSPGRDPSTDTQYF.

This clonotype appeared a few times. The chain combines TRBV11-2 with TRBJ2-3; TRBD2 aligns across 8 bases. The CDR3 is 14 amino acids. Trimming at V came to 5 bases and at J to 3 bases, leaving 4 bases not matched to a gene. Germline CDR1 is SGHAT and CDR2 is FQNNGV. CDR3 nucleotide sequence: TGTGCCAGCAGCGGCGGACTAGCAACAGATACGCAGTATTTT. This sequence encodes CASSGGLATDTQYF.

At least ten counts were recorded for this clonotype. The chain couples TRBV6-4 to TRBJ2-3; a weak D match, TRBD2 (6 bases). CDR3 length: 15 residues. V was shortened by 3 bases and J by 3 bases, with 13 bases between the two germline ends. CDR1 and CDR2 from the germline V gene are MRHNA and SNTAGT. The chain's CDR3 is CASSEGLKGTDTQYF. As DNA, the CDR3 is TGTGCCAGCAGTGAAGGACTAAAGGGGACAGATACGCAGTATTTT.

The rearrangement joins TRBV28 to TRBJ2-7; D tentatively reads TRBD1 or TRBD2 (5 bases each). This CDR3 spans 13 amino acids. In germline, CDR1 is MDHEN, CDR2 SYDVKM. Trimming took off 9 bases at V and 5 bases at J, with 17 bases between the two ends. DNA for the CDR3: TGTGCCAGTAGGGACGCCACTATTGACGAGCAGTACGTC. Protein sequence: CASRDATIDEQYV.

The genes are TRBV20-1 and TRBJ1-5; D possibly corresponds to TRBD1 (5 bases). The V gene lost 3 bases and the J gene lost 3 bases, with 12 bases spanning the gap. CDR3 length equals 14 residues. CDR1 is DFQATT and CDR2 is SNEGSKA in the germline V gene (reference sequence). CDR3 in amino acids: CSARGNRFNQPQHF. CDR3 DNA sequence: TGCAGTGCTAGGGGGAACAGGTTCAATCAGCCCCAGCATTTT.